The 6 T cell receptor beta chains reported below all come from one sample, sequenced in a study of T cell changes during pregnancy in multiple sclerosis (dated by TCRdb to about 2019). Receptor amplification or capture employed the immunoSEQ multiplex PCR assay. As stored in TCRdb, this immuneACCESS dataset retains in-frame rearrangements with V and J assigned. A fraction of the clones does not appear; measured against another copy, unresolved V genes explain less than half of the discrepancy, and the remainder lacks a known reason. For this sample the table gives 40,000 or so clones, of which approximately 91% were detected only once. The ten largest clones represent approximately 4% of the sample. Here the sequenced sample was CD8+ T cells from peripheral blood mononuclear cells, taken in the first trimester of pregnancy. The source is a female donor with multiple sclerosis, enrolled in a pregnancy study.

The chain uses TRBV5-5 and TRBJ1-1, with D hard to call. Trimming removed 2 bases from V and 5 bases from J, with 13 bases in between. This CDR3 has 14 residues. The germline V gene encodes CDR1 SGHKS and CDR2 YYEKEE (reference sequence). The CDR3 loop reads CASSLFAGDTEAFF. The CDR3, as DNA: TGTGCCAGCAGCTTATTTGCGGGAGATACTGAAGCTTTCTTT.

This clone was counted a single time. J is TRBJ2-7 and V is TRBV7-6, with TRBD2 identical over 10 bases. J gave up 2 bases and V 5 bases, and 9 bases lay outside the gene matches. Germline loops: CDR1 SGHVS, CDR2 FNYEAQ. There are 16 residues in the CDR3. CDR3 DNA sequence: TGTGCCAGCAGCACCGAGACTAGCGGGTCGACCTACGAGCAGTACTTC. Translating it yields CASSTETSGSTYEQYF.

The V call is TRBV6-4, the J call TRBJ2-3; TRBD2 matches 8 bases. The junction had 6 bases not matched to a gene; V was cut back by 6 bases and J by 1 base. Germline V gene data show CDR1 as MRHNA and CDR2 as SNTAGT. The CDR3 is 15 residues long. The CDR3 nucleotides read TGTGCCAGCAGCCACACTAGCGGTGGCACAGATACGCAGTATTTT. It is translated as CASSHTSGGTDTQYF.

CDR3 sequence: CASSSLSGRGGYEQYF. In DNA, the CDR3 is TGTGCCAGCAGCTCACTGTCCGGGCGGGGGGGCTACGAGCAGTACTTC. The chain recombines TRBV7-2 with TRBJ2-7, with 9 nucleotides matching TRBD2. V gave up 4 bases and J gave up 3 bases; unmatched junction bases: 10. The CDR3 totals 16 residues. The germline CDR1 and CDR2 sequences are SGHTA and FQGNSA.

The CDR3: CATSGGTGEGNTIYF. In DNA form, the CDR3 reads TGTGCCACCAGCGGCGGGACAGGAGAAGGAAACACCATATATTTT. The chain joins TRBV15 to TRBJ1-3; TRBD1 matches 8 bases. The V segment lost 5 bases and the J segment 4 bases; nucleotides outside the gene matches: 7. CDR3 length: 15 amino acids. Germline V lookup: CDR1 LNHNV, CDR2 YYDKDF (reference sequence). The whole variable domain, remainder taken from reference TRBV15 and TRBJ1-3, is DAMVIQNPRYQVTQFGKPVTLSCSQTLNHNVMYWYQQKSSQAPKLLFHYYDKDFNNEADTPDNFQSRRPNTSFCFLDIRSPGLGDTAMYLCATSGGTGEGNTIYFGEGSWLTVV.

Here the CDR3 DNA reads TGTGCCAGCAGCCCCCCGGCCAGGGGGATGACAAGTTCACCCCTCCACTTT. This sequence encodes CASSPPARGMTSSPLHF. J is TRBJ1-6 and V is TRBV27; 7 bases are a match to TRBD1. The J segment lost 9 bases and the V segment lost 6 bases, leaving 17 bases of the junction unmatched. CDR3 length: 17 amino acids. Germline CDR1 and CDR2: MNHEY and SMNVEV (reference sequence).